This paragraph covers one T cell receptor (beta chain) sequence. Only in-frame clones appear in the TCRdb table, and some are missing; sequencing was by immunoSEQ multiplex PCR. The table includes 150,000 to 200,000 clones, roughly 80% detected once. These data belong to a study of blood T cell repertoires in COVID-19. The CDR3 has 16 amino acids. CDR1 is LNHNV, CDR2 YYDKDF, per germline (reference sequence). V shed 1 base, J shed 4 bases, and the junction held 7 bases outside the gene matches. The chain links TRBV15 to TRBJ1-1, with 9 bases fitting TRBD1. The clonotype was recovered from a man between 60 and 75 years old with acute or convalescent COVID-19. The specimen sequenced was peripheral blood. CDR3 nucleotide sequence: TGTGCCACCAGCAGAGGTGAGACAGGGGGGAGCACTGAAGCTTTCTTT. It is translated as CATSRGETGGSTEAFF. Based on the CDR3 plus reference TRBV15 and TRBJ1-1, the full variable domain is DAMVIQNPRYQVTQFGKPVTLSCSQTLNHNVMYWYQQKSSQAPKLLFHYYDKDFNNEADTPDNFQSRRPNTSFCFLDIRSPGLGDTAMYLCATSRGETGGSTEAFFGQGTRLTVV.